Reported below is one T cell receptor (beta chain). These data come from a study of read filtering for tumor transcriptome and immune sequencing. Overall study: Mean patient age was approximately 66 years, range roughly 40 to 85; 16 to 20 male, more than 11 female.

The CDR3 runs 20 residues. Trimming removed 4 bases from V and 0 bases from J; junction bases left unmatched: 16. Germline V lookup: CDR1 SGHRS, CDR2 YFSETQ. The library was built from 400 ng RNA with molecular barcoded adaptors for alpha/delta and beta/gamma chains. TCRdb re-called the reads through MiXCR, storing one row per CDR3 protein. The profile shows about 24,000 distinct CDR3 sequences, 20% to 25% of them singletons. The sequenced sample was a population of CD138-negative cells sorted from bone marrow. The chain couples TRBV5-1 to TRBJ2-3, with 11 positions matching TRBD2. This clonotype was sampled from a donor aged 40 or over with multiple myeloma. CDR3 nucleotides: TGCGCCAGCAGCCCGGCGGGACTAGCGGCGGGCCGCTCTAGCACAGATACGCAGTATTTT. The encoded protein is CASSPAGLAAGRSSTDTQYF.